Below, 3 T cell receptor beta chains from the same sample are listed, as sequenced in a study of T-cell memory formation after mild COVID-19. TCRdb reprocessed the 5' RACE reads via MiXCR and lists one record per CDR3 protein. The data show roughly 500,000 distinct CDR3 sequences, around 20% seen once. The sequencing input was PBMCs or a T cell subset sorted from them (not recorded which). The origin of the receptors is an adult woman who had mild COVID-19 (a few samples of this study predate the infection). Cell type and time point are not known.

V usage is TRBV12-5 and J usage is TRBJ1-1, with TRBD1 matching 11 bases. The CDR3 covers 17 residues. Unmatched junction bases numbered 6, after V lost 3 bases and J lost 0 bases. Germline CDR1 reads LGHNT; CDR2 reads FRNRAP. CDR3 protein: CASGFWTGGGMNTEAFF. In nucleotides, the CDR3 is TGTGCTAGTGGTTTTTGGACAGGGGGCGGGATGAACACTGAAGCTTTCTTT.

This clonotype was detected only a few times. The genes are TRBV29-1 and TRBJ2-6; no clear D gene. V gave up 7 bases and J gave up 0 bases, with 16 bases separating them. CDR3 size: 16 residues. Germline CDR1 reads SQVTM; CDR2 reads ANQGSEA. CDR3 sequence (DNA): TGCAGCGCCCAAGACCCTTCGGTCTCTGGGGCCAACGTCCTGACTTTC. Protein product: CSAQDPSVSGANVLTF.

The rearrangement joins TRBV10-3 to TRBJ2-1, with 7 nucleotides matching TRBD2. This CDR3 contains 12 residues. Germline loops: CDR1 ENHRY, CDR2 SYGVKD. J gave up 6 bases and V 8 bases, and 4 bases lay outside the gene matches. The CDR3 region has the DNA TGTGCCATCGGACTAGACACCAATGAGCAGTTCTTC. It encodes CAIGLDTNEQFF.